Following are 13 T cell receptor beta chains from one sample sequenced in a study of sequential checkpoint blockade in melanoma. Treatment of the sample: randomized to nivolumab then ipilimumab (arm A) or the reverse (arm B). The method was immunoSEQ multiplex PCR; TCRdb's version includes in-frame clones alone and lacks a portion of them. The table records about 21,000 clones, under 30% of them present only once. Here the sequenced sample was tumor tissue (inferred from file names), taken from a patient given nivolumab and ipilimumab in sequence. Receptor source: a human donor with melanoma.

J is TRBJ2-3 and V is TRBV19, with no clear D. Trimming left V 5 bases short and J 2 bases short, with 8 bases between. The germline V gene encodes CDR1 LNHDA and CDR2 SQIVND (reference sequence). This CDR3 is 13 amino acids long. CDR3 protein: CASSPGFTDTQYF. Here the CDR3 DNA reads TGTGCCAGTAGTCCGGGTTTCACAGATACGCAGTATTTT.

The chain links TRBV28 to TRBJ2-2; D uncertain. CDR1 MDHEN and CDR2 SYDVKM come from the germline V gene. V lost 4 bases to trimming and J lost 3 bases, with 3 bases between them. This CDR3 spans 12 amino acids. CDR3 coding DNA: TGTGCCAGCAGTTATGACACCGGGGAGCTGTTTTTT. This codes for CASSYDTGELFF. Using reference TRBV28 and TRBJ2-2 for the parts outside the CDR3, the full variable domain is DVKVTQSSRYLVKRTGEKVFLECVQDMDHENMFWYRQDPGLGLRLIYFSYDVKMKEKGDIPEGYSVSREKKERFSLILESASTNQTSMYLCASSYDTGELFFGEGSRLTVL.

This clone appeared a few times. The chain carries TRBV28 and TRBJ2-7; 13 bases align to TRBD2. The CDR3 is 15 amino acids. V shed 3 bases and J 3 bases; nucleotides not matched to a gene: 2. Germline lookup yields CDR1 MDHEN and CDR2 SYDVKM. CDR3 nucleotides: TGTGCCAGCAGTTTCCGACTAGCGGGAGGCTACGAGCAGTACTTC. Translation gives CASSFRLAGGYEQYF.

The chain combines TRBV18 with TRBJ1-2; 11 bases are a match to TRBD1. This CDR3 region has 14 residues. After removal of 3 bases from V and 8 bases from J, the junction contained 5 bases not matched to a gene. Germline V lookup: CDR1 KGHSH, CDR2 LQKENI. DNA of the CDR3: TGTGCCAGCTCACCCGGACAGGGGGCGAAAGGCTACACCTTC. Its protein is CASSPGQGAKGYTF.

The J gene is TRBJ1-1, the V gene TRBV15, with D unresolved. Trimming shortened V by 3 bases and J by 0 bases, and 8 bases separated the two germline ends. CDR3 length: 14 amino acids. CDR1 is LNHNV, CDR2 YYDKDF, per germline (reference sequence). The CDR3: CATSSGWVNTEAFF. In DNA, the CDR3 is TGTGCCACCAGCAGCGGGTGGGTGAACACTGAAGCTTTCTTT. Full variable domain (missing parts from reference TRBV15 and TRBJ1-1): DAMVIQNPRYQVTQFGKPVTLSCSQTLNHNVMYWYQQKSSQAPKLLFHYYDKDFNNEADTPDNFQSRRPNTSFCFLDIRSPGLGDTAMYLCATSSGWVNTEAFFGQGTRLTVV.

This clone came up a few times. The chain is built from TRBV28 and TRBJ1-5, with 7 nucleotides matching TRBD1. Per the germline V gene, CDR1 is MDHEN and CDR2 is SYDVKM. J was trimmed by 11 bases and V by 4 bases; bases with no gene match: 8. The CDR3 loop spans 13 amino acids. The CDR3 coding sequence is TGTGCCAGCAGTTCCGCAGGCCAGGGGGCCCAGCATTTT. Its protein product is CASSSAGQGAQHF.

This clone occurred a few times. CDR3 nucleotides: TGTGCCACCGATCAGGGGTCGTCCTACGAGCAGTACTTC. Protein product: CATDQGSSYEQYF. The chain carries TRBV28 and TRBJ2-7; possible D gene TRBD1, 6 bases. The V gene lost 10 bases and the J gene lost 1 base, with 14 bases spanning the gap. Germline CDR1 MDHEN, CDR2 SYDVKM. This CDR3 is built from 13 residues.

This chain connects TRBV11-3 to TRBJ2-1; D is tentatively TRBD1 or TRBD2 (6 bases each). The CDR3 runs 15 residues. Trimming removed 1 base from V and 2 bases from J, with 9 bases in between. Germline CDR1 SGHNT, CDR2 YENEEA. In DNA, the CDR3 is TGTGCCAGCAGCTTAGGGGGGGCTACCTACAATGAGCAGTTCTTC. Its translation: CASSLGGATYNEQFF. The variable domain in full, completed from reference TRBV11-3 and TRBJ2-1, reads EAGVVQSPRYKIIEKKQPVAFWCNPISGHNTLYWYLQNLGQGPELLIRYENEEAVDDSQLPKDRFSAERLKGVDSTLKIQPAELGDSAVYLCASSLGGATYNEQFFGPGTRLTVL.

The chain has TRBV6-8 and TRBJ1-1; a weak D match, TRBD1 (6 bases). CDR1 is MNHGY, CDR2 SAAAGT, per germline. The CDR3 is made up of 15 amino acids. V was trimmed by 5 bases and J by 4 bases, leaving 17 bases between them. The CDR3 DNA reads TGTGCCAGCAGTGTCGCAGGGGAATTGGGCACTGAAGCTTTCTTT. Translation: CASSVAGELGTEAFF.

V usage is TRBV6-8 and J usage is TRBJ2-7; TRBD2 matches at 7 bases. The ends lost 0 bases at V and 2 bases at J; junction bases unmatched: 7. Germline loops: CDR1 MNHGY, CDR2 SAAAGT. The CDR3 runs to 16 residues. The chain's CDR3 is CASSYSIVGRAYEQYF. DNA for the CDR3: TGTGCCAGCAGTTACTCGATTGTAGGGAGGGCCTACGAGCAGTACTTC.

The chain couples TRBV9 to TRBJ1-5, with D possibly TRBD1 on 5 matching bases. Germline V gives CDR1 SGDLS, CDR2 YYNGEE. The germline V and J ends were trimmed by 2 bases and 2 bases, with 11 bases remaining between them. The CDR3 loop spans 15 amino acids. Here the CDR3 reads CASSVDVGGNQPQHF. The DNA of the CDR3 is TGTGCCAGCAGCGTGGATGTAGGGGGCAATCAGCCCCAGCATTTT. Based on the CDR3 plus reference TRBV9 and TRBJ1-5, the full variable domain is DSGVTQTPKHLITATGQRVTLRCSPRSGDLSVYWYQQSLDQGLQFLIQYYNGEERAKGNILERFSAQQFPDLHSELNLSSLELGDSALYFCASSVDVGGNQPQHFGDGTRLSIL.

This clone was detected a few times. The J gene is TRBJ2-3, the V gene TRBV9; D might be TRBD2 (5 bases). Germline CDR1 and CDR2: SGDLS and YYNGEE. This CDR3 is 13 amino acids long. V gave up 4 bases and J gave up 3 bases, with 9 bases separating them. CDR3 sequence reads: CASSPGGTDTQYF. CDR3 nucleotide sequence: TGTGCCAGCAGCCCCGGCGGGACAGATACGCAGTATTTT.

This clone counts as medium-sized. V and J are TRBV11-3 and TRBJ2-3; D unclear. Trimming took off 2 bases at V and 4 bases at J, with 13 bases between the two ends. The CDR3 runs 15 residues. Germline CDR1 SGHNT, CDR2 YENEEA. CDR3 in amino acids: CASSLLLVRADTQYF. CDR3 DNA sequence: TGTGCCAGCAGCTTACTGCTAGTCCGTGCAGATACGCAGTATTTT.